The sequence of this TCR beta chain was determined in a study of blood T cell repertoires in COVID-19. About the research overall: Italy, Spain and the United States were the sources of the convalescent and acute COVID-19 samples. T cells, B-cell-depleted T cells, or PBMCs supplied cDNA or gDNA.

Study processing details: Estimates of nucleated cell counts were drawn from the amplification of reference gene primers. Assay used: immunoSEQ multiplex PCR; TCRdb lists only in-frame clones, some missing. Clonal size and the V and J genes are those of that table, whereas D and trimming came from the DNA. Of around 84,000 clones in the sample, about 85% were seen once. The sequence was obtained from a man at least 80 years old with active or convalescent COVID-19. Sequences were obtained from peripheral blood.

CDR3 residues: CATSRQTVTDTQYF. In nucleotides, the CDR3 is TGTGCCACCAGCAGGCAGACAGTGACAGATACGCAGTATTTT. This chain connects TRBV15 to TRBJ2-3; weak D call: TRBD1 (5 bases). The CDR3 length is 14 residues. Germline lookup yields CDR1 LNHNV and CDR2 YYDKDF (reference sequence). V lost 3 bases to trimming and J lost 3 bases, with 10 bases between them. Based on the CDR3 plus reference TRBV15 and TRBJ2-3, the full variable domain is DAMVIQNPRYQVTQFGKPVTLSCSQTLNHNVMYWYQQKSSQAPKLLFHYYDKDFNNEADTPDNFQSRRPNTSFCFLDIRSPGLGDTAMYLCATSRQTVTDTQYFGPGTRLTVL.